The next 19 T cell receptor beta chains were all read from a single sample in a study of T cell responses to AZD1222 COVID-19 vaccine (TCRdb year 2021). The meaning of the sample's time point label: baseline before first vaccination. Receptor libraries were prepared by the immunoSEQ multiplex PCR assay. This is the immuneACCESS table as TCRdb keeps it, with only in-frame sequences that have V and J called. A part of the clones is gone; compared with another copy, unresolved V genes explain less than half, and the rest is unexplained. The sample has about 84,000 clones on record, nearly 90% of them singletons. Over 1.2% of the sample goes to the ten largest clones. Sample: peripheral blood, taken on day 0 of AZD1222 vaccination. The receptors come from an adult in good health.

The chain has TRBV4-2 and TRBJ2-1; D might be TRBD2 (6 bases). This CDR3 has 17 amino acids. Deletions cut 4 bases from V and 2 bases from J, with 18 bases between. Germline V gene lookup returns CDR1 LGHNA and CDR2 YNFKEQ. The CDR3 loop reads CASSPYPRTTTYNEQFF. For the CDR3, the DNA is TGTGCCAGCAGCCCGTACCCGAGGACTACCACCTACAATGAGCAGTTCTTC.

The chain joins TRBV18 to TRBJ1-5, with D unresolved. Trimming removed 0 bases at V and 2 bases at J, with 11 bases between. The CDR3 has 16 residues. From germline, CDR1 is KGHSH and CDR2 LQKENI. The CDR3 is CASSPPLEAGNQPQHF. CDR3 nucleotide sequence: TGTGCCAGCTCACCACCATTAGAGGCGGGCAATCAGCCCCAGCATTTT.

The rearrangement uses TRBV18 and TRBJ2-2; TRBD2 aligns across 7 bases. Germline CDR1 is KGHSH and CDR2 is LQKENI. J gave up 0 bases and V 3 bases, and 4 bases lay outside the gene matches. There are 16 residues in the CDR3. CDR3 residues: CASSPALASNTGELFF. CDR3 sequence (DNA): TGTGCCAGCTCACCCGCACTAGCGTCGAACACCGGGGAGCTGTTTTTT.

This clone was detected a few times. The chain carries TRBV6-5 and TRBJ1-4; a weak D match, TRBD1 (5 bases). CDR1 is MNHEY and CDR2 is SVGAGI in the germline V gene. Between the trimmed V and J ends, which lost 6 bases and 10 bases, there was a span of 9 bases. This CDR3 region has 11 residues. The CDR3 coding sequence is TGTGCCAGCAGCCACGGGGGAAAACTGTTTTTT. This sequence encodes CASSHGGKLFF.

The chain carries TRBV6-1 and TRBJ2-1, with 13 positions matching TRBD2. The CDR3 is 17 amino acids. CDR1 is MNHNS and CDR2 is SASEGT in the germline V gene. Trimming removed 4 bases from V and 0 bases from J; junction bases left unmatched: 3. In DNA form, the CDR3 reads TGTGCCAGCAGTGGCACTAGCGGGAGGGGCTCCTACAATGAGCAGTTCTTC. This translates into CASSGTSGRGSYNEQFF.

The V call is TRBV3-1 (or the pseudogene TRBV3-2), the J call TRBJ1-1; D is unresolved. Trimming removed 2 bases from V and 4 bases from J, with 8 bases in between. Germline V gives CDR1 LGHDT, CDR2 YNNKEL (reference sequence). The CDR3 has 13 amino acids. Here the CDR3 DNA reads TGTGCCAGCAGCCAACTGTATGGCACTGAAGCTTTCTTT. Protein product: CASSQLYGTEAFF.

This rearrangement joins TRBV19 to TRBJ2-3; D might be TRBD2 (6 bases). V gave up 6 bases and J gave up 3 bases, with 19 bases separating them. This CDR3 is built from 16 residues. Germline V CDR1 and CDR2: LNHDA, SQIVND (reference sequence). The CDR3 is CASRGSYSGGTDTQYF. The CDR3 coding sequence is TGTGCCAGTAGGGGGTCTTATAGCGGCGGTACAGATACGCAGTATTTT.

The chain links TRBV7-9 to TRBJ2-7; 9 bases are shared with TRBD2. This CDR3 region has 16 residues. Germline CDR1 and CDR2: SEHNR and FQNEAQ (reference sequence). Trimming cost V 0 bases and J 2 bases; bases outside gene matches: 5. CDR3: CASSLAGASGTYEQYF. In DNA, the CDR3 is TGTGCCAGCAGCTTAGCGGGGGCTAGCGGGACCTACGAGCAGTACTTC.

This clone occurred a few times. The chain links TRBV19 to TRBJ2-1; the match to TRBD2 covers 11 bases. V dropped 3 bases and J dropped 7; count of bases not matched to a gene: 5. This CDR3 is built from 15 residues. Looked up from germline, CDR1 is LNHDA and CDR2 is SQIVND (reference sequence). The CDR3 protein is CASSMVWTSGNEQFF. The CDR3 DNA reads TGTGCCAGTAGTATGGTATGGACTAGCGGGAATGAGCAGTTCTTC.

CDR3 protein: CASRALGSGNTIYF. CDR3 bases: TGTGCCAGCAGGGCTTTGGGCTCTGGAAACACCATATATTTT. The rearrangement joins TRBV6-5 to TRBJ1-3, with no clear D. This CDR3 region has 14 residues. Germline V gene sequence: CDR1 MNHEY, CDR2 SVGAGI. Trimming removed 6 bases at V and 0 bases at J, with 9 bases between.

The CDR3 reads CASSSDPQGSYNEQFF. The CDR3 DNA follows: TGTGCCAGCAGTAGTGATCCGCAGGGCTCCTACAATGAGCAGTTCTTC. The chain links TRBV2 to TRBJ2-1; tentatively, D is TRBD1 (5 bases). The CDR3 contains 16 residues. Germline lookup yields CDR1 SNHLY and CDR2 FYNNEI. Between the trimmed V and J ends, which lost 5 bases and 0 bases, there was a span of 14 bases.

V is TRBV14 and J is TRBJ2-7, with a tentative D call TRBD1 (6 bases). This CDR3 region has 15 residues. Trimming pared 4 bases from V and 2 bases from J, leaving 15 bases between. Germline V gene sequence: CDR1 SGHDN, CDR2 FVKESK. The DNA of the CDR3 is TGTGCCAGCAGCCCCGGGACATATCCCCCCTACGAGCAGTACTTC. The encoded protein is CASSPGTYPPYEQYF.

The J gene is TRBJ2-5, the V gene TRBV29-1, with D maybe TRBD2 (6 bases). Germline CDR1 SQVTM, CDR2 ANQGSEA. The CDR3 is 13 amino acids. With 2 bases removed from V and 1 base from J, the gap between germline ends came to 8 bases. The CDR3 nucleotides read TGCAGCGTTGAATTGGGACTCCAAGAGACCCAGTACTTC. Residues: CSVELGLQETQYF.

This chain uses TRBV28 with TRBJ2-7; the match to TRBD1 covers 11 bases. Germline CDR1 MDHEN, CDR2 SYDVKM. The CDR3 spans 13 residues. V lost 10 bases to trimming and J lost 4 bases; unmatched junction nucleotides: 6. In nucleotides, the CDR3 is TGTGCCACCAGGGGACAGGGGGAATACGAGCAGTACTTC. Residues: CATRGQGEYEQYF.

The rearrangement links TRBV3-1 (or the pseudogene TRBV3-2) to TRBJ1-2; TRBD1 is a possible D gene (5 bases). The germline CDR1 and CDR2 sequences are LGHDT and YNNKEL (reference sequence). There are 14 residues in the CDR3. Trimming cost V 2 bases and J 2 bases, with 9 bases left between them. CDR3 bases: TGTGCCAGCAGCCAAAGGGACGTAAACTATGGCTACACCTTC. Its translation is CASSQRDVNYGYTF.

The chain joins TRBV13 to TRBJ2-7; D assignment may be TRBD1 or TRBD2 (6 bases each). V lost 5 bases to trimming and J lost 6 bases, with 11 bases between them. Looked up from germline, CDR1 is PRHDT and CDR2 is FYEKMQ (reference sequence). CDR3 length equals 12 residues. Written as DNA, the CDR3 is TGTGCCAGCAGCGTAAGGGGGGCCGAGCAGTACTTC. This sequence encodes CASSVRGAEQYF.

This clone was observed once. This chain joins TRBV7-9 and TRBJ1-2; D ambiguous. The CDR3 is 12 residues long. V lost 1 base, J lost 6 bases, and 6 bases lay in between. CDR1 SEHNR and CDR2 FQNEAQ come from the germline V gene (reference sequence). The CDR3 reads CASSLGDHGYTF. Here the CDR3 DNA reads TGTGCCAGCAGCTTAGGAGACCATGGCTACACCTTC.

This clone was seen a handful of times. V gene TRBV7-2 combines with J gene TRBJ1-2; 9 positions agree with TRBD1. The length of the CDR3 is 15 residues. Looked up from germline, CDR1 is SGHTA and CDR2 is FQGNSA. With 1 base clipped from V and 7 bases from J, the junction kept 7 bases outside the gene matches. In DNA form, the CDR3 reads TGTGCCAGCAGCTTAGGGGGGACAGGGCCCCCTGGCTACACCTTC. Amino acid sequence: CASSLGGTGPPGYTF.

The chain has TRBV7-9 and TRBJ1-6; the D is unclear. The length of the CDR3 is 14 residues. The ends were cut back, 7 bases at V and 5 bases at J, with 12 bases in the middle. Per the germline V gene, CDR1 is SEHNR and CDR2 is FQNEAQ (reference sequence). CDR3 loop: CASTPGLDNSPLHF. In nucleotides, the CDR3 is TGTGCCAGCACCCCTGGATTGGATAATTCACCCCTCCACTTT.